The entry below describes one T cell receptor beta chain. No antigen is known for it. The data were taken from a study of T cell repertoires in cytomegalovirus infection. Looking at the study overall: Well-studied HLA-B-restricted CMV epitopes were used in the study alongside recently identified HLA-C-restricted ones. Indications came from public TCR beta signatures; they pointed to CMV infection and to a matching HLA type.

Study-level results: Cumulative public TCR beta family frequency identified CMV carriers with the relevant HLA. The ex vivo response showed dominance by HLA-C-restricted CMV-specific TCR beta clonotypes.

TCRdb called the reads again in MiXCR, with one record for every CDR3 protein. The table shows hundreds of thousands of distinct CDR3 sequences, with more than 25% occurring only once. This clonotype originated in a human donor in good health (CMV status not recorded). Some clones in this sample may be carry-over from other donors' samples. The material sequenced was cultured CD8+ T cells from PBMCs, taken from culture after CMV antigen stimulation.

This CDR3 reads CASSQARTGGHNEQFF. The CDR3 region has the DNA TGTGCCAGCAGCCAAGCGCGGACAGGGGGCCACAATGAGCAGTTCTTC. J is TRBJ2-1 and V is TRBV14, with 11 nucleotides matching TRBD1. The CDR3 length is 16 residues. V gave up 1 base and J gave up 5 bases; unmatched junction bases: 4. From germline, CDR1 is SGHDN and CDR2 FVKESK. Full variable domain (outside the CDR3, taken from reference TRBV14 and TRBJ2-1): EAGVTQFPSHSVIEKGQTVTLRCDPISGHDNLYWYRRVMGKEIKFLLHFVKESKQDESGMPNNRFLAERTGGTYSTLKVQPAELEDSGVYFCASSQARTGGHNEQFFGPGTRLTVL.